This T cell receptor beta chain was recovered during a study of shared clonotypes between healthy human individuals. TCRdb keeps only in-frame clones here, not all; method: immunoSEQ multiplex PCR. The data contain 2,100,000 or so clones, approximately 96% of them singletons. The CDR3 is made up of 14 amino acids. CDR1 and CDR2 (germline): MGHRA, YSYEKL. The V end was cut by 1 base, the J end by 2 bases, with 9 bases between. Sample: naive CD4+ T cells sorted from blood. Sample subset: CD45RA+ positively selected. This TCR derives from a man aged 18 to 29 in good health. The chain recombines TRBV4-1 with TRBJ2-7; tentative D call: TRBD2 (6 bases). The CDR3 is CASSQGLGAYEQYF. The CDR3 coding sequence is TGCGCCAGCAGCCAAGGACTAGGAGCCTACGAGCAGTACTTC.